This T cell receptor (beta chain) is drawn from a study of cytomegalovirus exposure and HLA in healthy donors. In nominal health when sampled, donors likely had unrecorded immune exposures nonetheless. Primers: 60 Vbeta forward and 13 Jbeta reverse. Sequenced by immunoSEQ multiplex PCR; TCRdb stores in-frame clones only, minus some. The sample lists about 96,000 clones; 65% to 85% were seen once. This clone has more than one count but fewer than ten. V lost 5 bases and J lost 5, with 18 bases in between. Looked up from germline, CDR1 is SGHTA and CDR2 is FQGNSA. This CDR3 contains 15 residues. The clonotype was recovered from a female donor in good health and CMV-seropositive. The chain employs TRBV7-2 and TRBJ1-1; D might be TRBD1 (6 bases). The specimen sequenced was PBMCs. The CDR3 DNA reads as TGTGCCAGCAGCCCACGAGCTGACAGGACAACTGAAGCTTTCTTT. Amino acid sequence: CASSPRADRTTEAFF.